This TCR beta chain was sequenced in a study of T cell responses to AZD1222 COVID-19 vaccine. Study-level results: Baseline antibody screening turned up just a handful of seropositive AZD1222 recipients. White British ancestry dominated among donors, who included more females, and clonal diversity was possibly underestimated. Spike-specific TCR breadth and depth were elevated following two AZD1222 doses.

CDR3 length equals 13 residues. Germline loops: CDR1 LNHDA, CDR2 SQIVND (reference sequence). The V end lost 4 bases, the J end lost 0 bases, and 4 bases lay between the germline ends. This clone was detected only once. Its cognate antigen is unknown. The repertoire was sequenced with immunoSEQ multiplex PCR; TCRdb's copy has only in-frame clones and lacks some. The sample lists 70,000 to 95,000 clones; around 91% were seen once. Pooling was applied to second doses at about 4 or about 12 weeks. Sample: peripheral blood, taken 28 days after the second AZD1222 dose. This TCR was recovered from an adult who received the AZD1222 COVID-19 vaccine. The rearrangement links TRBV19 to TRBJ2-1; D is ambiguous. This CDR3 reads CASSTSSYNEQFF. The CDR3 DNA sequence: TGTGCCAGTAGTACGTCCTCCTACAATGAGCAGTTCTTC.